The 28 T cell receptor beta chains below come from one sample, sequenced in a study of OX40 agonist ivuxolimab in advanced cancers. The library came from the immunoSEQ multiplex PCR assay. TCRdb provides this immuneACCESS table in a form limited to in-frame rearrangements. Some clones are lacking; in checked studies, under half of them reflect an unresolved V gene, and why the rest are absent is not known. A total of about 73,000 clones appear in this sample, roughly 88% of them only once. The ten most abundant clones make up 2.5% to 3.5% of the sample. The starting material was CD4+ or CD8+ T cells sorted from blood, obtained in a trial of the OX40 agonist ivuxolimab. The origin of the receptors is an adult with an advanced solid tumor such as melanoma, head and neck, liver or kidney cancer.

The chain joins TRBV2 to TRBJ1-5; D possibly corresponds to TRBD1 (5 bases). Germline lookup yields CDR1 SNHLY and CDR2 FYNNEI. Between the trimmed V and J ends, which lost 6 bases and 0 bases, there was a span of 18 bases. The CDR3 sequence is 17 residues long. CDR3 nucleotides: TGTGCCAGCAGGGTGGGACGTAGACAAAATAGCAATCAGCCCCAGCATTTT. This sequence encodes CASRVGRRQNSNQPQHF. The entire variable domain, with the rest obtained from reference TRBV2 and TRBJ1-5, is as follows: EPEVTQTPSHQVTQMGQEVILRCVPISNHLYFYWYRQILGQKVEFLVSFYNNEISEKSEIFDDQFSVERPDGSNFTLKIRSTKLEDSAMYFCASRVGRRQNSNQPQHFGDGTRLSIL.

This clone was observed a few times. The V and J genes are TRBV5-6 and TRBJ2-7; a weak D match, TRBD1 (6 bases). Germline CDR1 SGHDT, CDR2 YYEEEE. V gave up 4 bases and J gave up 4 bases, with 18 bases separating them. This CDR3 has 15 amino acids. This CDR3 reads CASSPTGQIDYEQYF. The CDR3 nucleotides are TGTGCCAGCAGCCCCACCGGACAGATTGATTACGAGCAGTACTTC.

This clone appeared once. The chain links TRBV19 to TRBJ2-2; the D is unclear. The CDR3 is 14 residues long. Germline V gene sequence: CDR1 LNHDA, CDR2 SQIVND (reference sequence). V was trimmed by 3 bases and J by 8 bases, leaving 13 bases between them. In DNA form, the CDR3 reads TGTGCCAGTAGTATTGTGAGCGTTGGTGGGGAGCTGTTTTTT. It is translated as CASSIVSVGGELFF.

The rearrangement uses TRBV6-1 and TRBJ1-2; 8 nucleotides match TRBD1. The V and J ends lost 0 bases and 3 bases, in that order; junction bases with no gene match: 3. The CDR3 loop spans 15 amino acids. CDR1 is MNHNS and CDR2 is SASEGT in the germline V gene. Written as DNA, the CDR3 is TGTGCCAGCAGTGAAGCCGTGGGACAGGACTATGGCTACACCTTC. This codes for CASSEAVGQDYGYTF.

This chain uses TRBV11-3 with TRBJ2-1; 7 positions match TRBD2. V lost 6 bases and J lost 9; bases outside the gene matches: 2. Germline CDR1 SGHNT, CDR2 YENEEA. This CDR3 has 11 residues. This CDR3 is CASSSGGEQFF. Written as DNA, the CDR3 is TGTGCCAGCAGTTCGGGGGGTGAGCAGTTCTTC.

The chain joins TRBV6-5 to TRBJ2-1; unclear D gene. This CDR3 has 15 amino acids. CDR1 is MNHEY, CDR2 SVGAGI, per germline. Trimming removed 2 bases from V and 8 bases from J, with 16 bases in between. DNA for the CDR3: TGTGCCAGCAGTTACGACACTCCGCATGGCCATGAGCAGTTCTTC. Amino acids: CASSYDTPHGHEQFF.

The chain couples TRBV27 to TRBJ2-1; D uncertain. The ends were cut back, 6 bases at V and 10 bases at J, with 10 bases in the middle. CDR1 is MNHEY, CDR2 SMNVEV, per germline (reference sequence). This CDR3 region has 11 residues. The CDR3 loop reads CASRAVWEQFF. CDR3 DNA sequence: TGTGCCAGCAGGGCGGTATGGGAGCAGTTCTTC.

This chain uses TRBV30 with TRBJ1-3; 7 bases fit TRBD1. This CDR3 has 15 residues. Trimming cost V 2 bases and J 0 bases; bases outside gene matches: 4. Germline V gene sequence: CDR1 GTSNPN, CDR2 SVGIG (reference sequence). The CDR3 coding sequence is TGTGCCTGGAGTCGACAGGGAGCCTCTGGAAACACCATATATTTT. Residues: CAWSRQGASGNTIYF.

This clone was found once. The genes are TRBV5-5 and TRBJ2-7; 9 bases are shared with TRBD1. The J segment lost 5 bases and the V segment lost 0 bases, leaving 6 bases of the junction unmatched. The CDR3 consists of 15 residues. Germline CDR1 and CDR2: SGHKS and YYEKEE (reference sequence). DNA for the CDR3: TGTGCCAGCAGCTTGGAGGACAGGGGATACAACGAGCAGTACTTC. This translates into CASSLEDRGYNEQYF.

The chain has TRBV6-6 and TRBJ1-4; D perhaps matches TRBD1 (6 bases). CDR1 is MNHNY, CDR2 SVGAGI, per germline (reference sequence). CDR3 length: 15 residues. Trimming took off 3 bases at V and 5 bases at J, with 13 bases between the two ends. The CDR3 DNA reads TGTGCCAGCAGTTATCAAGGGGGGAAAAATGAAAAACTGTTTTTT. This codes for CASSYQGGKNEKLFF.

CDR3 nucleotide sequence: TGTGCCAGTAGTACTAGCGGGGGACCGGTAGATACGCAGTATTTT. It specifies CASSTSGGPVDTQYF. The chain has TRBV19 and TRBJ2-3; TRBD2 matches at 10 bases. The junction had 6 bases not matched to a gene; V was cut back by 4 bases and J by 5 bases. This CDR3 region has 15 residues. In germline, CDR1 is LNHDA, CDR2 SQIVND (reference sequence).

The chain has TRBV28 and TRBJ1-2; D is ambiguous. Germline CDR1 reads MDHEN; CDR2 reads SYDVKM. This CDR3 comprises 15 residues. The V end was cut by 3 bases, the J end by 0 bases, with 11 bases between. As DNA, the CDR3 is TGTGCCAGCAGTTTCCCAGTGGTTACTAACTATGGCTACACCTTC. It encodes CASSFPVVTNYGYTF.

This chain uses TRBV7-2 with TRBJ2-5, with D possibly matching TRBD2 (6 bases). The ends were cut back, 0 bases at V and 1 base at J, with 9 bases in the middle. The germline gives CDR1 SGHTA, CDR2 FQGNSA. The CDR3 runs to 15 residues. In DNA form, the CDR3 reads TGTGCCAGCAGCTTAGCCCGGGGGTTCCAAGAGACCCAGTACTTC. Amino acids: CASSLARGFQETQYF. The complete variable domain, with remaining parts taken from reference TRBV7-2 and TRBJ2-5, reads GAGVSQSPSNKVTEKGKDVELRCDPISGHTALYWYRQSLGQGLEFLIYFQGNSAPDKSGLPSDRFSAERTGGSVSTLTIQRTQQEDSAVYLCASSLARGFQETQYFGPGTRLLVL.

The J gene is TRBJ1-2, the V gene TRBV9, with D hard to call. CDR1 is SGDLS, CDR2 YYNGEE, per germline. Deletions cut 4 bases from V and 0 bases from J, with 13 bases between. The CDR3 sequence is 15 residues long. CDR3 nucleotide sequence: TGTGCCAGCAGCCCGCCGGGCCAAGCTAACTATGGCTACACCTTC. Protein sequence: CASSPPGQANYGYTF.

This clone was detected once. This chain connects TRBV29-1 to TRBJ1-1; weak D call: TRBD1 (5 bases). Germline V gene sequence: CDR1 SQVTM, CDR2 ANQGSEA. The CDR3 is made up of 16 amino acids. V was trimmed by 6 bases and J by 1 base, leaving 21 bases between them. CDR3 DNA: TGCAGCGTAAAGCCCGGGACCCTTATACAGAACACTGAAGCTTTCTTT. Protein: CSVKPGTLIQNTEAFF.

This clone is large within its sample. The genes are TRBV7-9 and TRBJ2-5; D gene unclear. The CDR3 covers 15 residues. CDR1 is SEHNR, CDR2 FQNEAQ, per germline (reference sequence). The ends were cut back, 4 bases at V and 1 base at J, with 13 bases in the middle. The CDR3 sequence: CASSSGFSVQETQYF. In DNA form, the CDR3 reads TGTGCCAGCAGCTCCGGGTTTTCCGTCCAAGAGACCCAGTACTTC.

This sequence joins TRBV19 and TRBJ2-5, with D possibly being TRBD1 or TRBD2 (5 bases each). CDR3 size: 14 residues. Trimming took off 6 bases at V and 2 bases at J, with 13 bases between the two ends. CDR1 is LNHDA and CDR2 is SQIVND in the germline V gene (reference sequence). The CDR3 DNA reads TGTGCCAGTAGCGTGGGGACGGAACAAGAGACCCAGTACTTC. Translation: CASSVGTEQETQYF.

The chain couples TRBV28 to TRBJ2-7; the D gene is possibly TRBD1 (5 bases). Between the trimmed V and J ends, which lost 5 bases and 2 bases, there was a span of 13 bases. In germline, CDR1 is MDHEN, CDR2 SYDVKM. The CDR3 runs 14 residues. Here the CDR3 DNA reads TGTGCCAGCAGTCCCCCAACAGGCCCCTACGAGCAGTACTTC. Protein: CASSPPTGPYEQYF.

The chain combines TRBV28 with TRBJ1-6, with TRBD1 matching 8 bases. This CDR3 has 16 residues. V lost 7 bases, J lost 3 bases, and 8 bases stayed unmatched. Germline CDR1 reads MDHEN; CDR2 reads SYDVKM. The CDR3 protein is CASTQTGTGYNSPLHF. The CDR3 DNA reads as TGTGCCAGCACCCAAACGGGGACAGGCTATAATTCACCCCTCCACTTT.

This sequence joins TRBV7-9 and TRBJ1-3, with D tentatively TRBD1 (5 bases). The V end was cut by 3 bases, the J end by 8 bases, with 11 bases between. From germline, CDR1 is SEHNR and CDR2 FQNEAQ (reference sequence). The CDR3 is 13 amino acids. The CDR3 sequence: CASSLGEVDTIYF. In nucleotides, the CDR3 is TGTGCCAGCAGCTTGGGGGAAGTCGACACCATATATTTT.

CDR3 region: CASSRTGVSDTQYF. DNA for the CDR3: TGTGCCAGCAGCCGGACAGGGGTTTCAGATACGCAGTATTTT. V and J are TRBV5-4 and TRBJ2-3; the match to TRBD1 covers 9 bases. The CDR3 runs 14 residues. V shed 4 bases, J shed 4 bases, and the junction held 4 bases outside the gene matches. Germline V lookup: CDR1 SGHNT, CDR2 YYREEE (reference sequence).

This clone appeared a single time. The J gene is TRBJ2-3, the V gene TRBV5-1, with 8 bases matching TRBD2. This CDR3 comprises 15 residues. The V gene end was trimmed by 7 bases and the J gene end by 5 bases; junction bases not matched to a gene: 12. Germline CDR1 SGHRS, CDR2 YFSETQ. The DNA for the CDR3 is TGCGCCAGCTCTTCAGGGACTAGGGTAGGAGATACGCAGTATTTT. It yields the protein CASSSGTRVGDTQYF. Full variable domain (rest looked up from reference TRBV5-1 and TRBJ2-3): KAGVTQTPRYLIKTRGQQVTLSCSPISGHRSVSWYQQTPGQGLQFLFEYFSETQRNKGNFPGRFSGRQFSNSRSEMNVSTLELGDSALYLCASSSGTRVGDTQYFGPGTRLTVL.

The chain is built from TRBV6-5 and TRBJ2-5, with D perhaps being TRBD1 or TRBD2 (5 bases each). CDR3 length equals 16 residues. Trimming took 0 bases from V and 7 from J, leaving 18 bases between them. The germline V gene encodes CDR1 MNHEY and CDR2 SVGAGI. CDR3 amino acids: CASSYSGAMAWGTQYF. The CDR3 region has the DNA TGTGCCAGCAGTTACTCCGGGGCCATGGCCTGGGGGACCCAGTACTTC.

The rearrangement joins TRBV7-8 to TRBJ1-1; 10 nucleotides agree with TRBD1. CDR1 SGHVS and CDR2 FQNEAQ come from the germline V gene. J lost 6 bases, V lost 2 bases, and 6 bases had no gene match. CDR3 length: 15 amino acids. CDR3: CASSLRQGAVAEAFF. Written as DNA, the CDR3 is TGTGCCAGCAGCTTACGACAGGGGGCTGTGGCTGAAGCTTTCTTT.

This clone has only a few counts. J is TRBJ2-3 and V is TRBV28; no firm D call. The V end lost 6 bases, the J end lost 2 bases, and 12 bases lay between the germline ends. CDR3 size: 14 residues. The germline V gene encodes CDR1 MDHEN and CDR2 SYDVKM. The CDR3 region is CASRVSRPTDTQYF. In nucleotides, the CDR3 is TGTGCCAGCAGGGTTAGCAGACCCACAGATACGCAGTATTTT.

CDR3 residues: CASSPATNEKLFF. CDR3 nucleotide sequence: TGTGCCAGCTCACCTGCAACTAATGAAAAACTGTTTTTT. The genes are TRBV18 and TRBJ1-4, with D unclear. The CDR3 totals 13 residues. Looked up from germline, CDR1 is KGHSH and CDR2 is LQKENI. Trimming pared 3 bases from V and 0 bases from J, leaving 2 bases between.

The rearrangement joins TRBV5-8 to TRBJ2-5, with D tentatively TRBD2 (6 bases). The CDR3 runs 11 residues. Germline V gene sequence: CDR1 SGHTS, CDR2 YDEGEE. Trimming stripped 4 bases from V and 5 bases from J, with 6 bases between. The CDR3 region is CASSAGETQYF. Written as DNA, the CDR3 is TGTGCCAGCAGCGCGGGGGAGACCCAGTACTTC.

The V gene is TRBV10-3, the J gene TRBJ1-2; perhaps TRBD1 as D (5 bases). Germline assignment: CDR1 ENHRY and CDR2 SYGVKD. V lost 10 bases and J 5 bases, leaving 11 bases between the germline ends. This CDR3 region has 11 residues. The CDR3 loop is CASSGAYGYTF. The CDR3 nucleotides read TGTGCCAGCTCCGGGGCGTATGGCTACACCTTC.